This TCR beta chain was sequenced in a study of T cells in Graves' hyperthyroidism and ophthalmopathy. Uncontrolled infection, other autoimmune disease, pregnancy or lactation disqualified patients from enrolment. Each diagnosis drew on symptoms, thyroxine, TRAb, thyroid ultrasound and orbital computed tomography findings. V lost 8 bases, J lost 12 bases, and 14 bases lay in between. CDR3 length equals 11 residues. The germline CDR1 and CDR2 sequences are MNHNS and SASEGT. The CDR3 regions of TCR beta were amplified from RNA transcripts. The TCR CDR3 first-round RT-PCR relied on the HTBI primer set. TCRdb recomputed calls from the multiplex PCR reads with MiXCR, one row per CDR3 protein. The profile covers 550,000 to 650,000 distinct CDR3 sequences, with about 14% appearing a single time and more than 4.5% taken by the ten largest. This clonotype was seen once.

The sample taken for sequencing was blood. This chain uses TRBV6-1 with TRBJ2-1, with D unclear. The origin of this receptor is a woman aged 25 to 39 with Graves' hyperthyroidism that later progressed to Graves' ophthalmopathy. CDR3 sequence (DNA): TGTGCCAGCGAGACCCCCCCTTGGCAGTTCTTC. It encodes CASETPPWQFF.